This T cell receptor beta chain originates from a study of control samples from healthy donors and cancer patients. TCRdb's copy holds only in-frame clones and misses some; the assay was immunoSEQ multiplex PCR. The data show approximately 60,000 clones, more than 85% seen once. The CDR3 totals 15 residues. The V segment lost 6 bases and the J segment 4 bases; nucleotides outside the gene matches: 7. The germline V gene encodes CDR1 ENHRY and CDR2 SYGVKD. The genes are TRBV10-3 and TRBJ2-3; 10 bases align to TRBD2. The sequence was collected from a man aged 25-45 years with colorectal cancer. The sample was PBMCs. CDR3 DNA: TGTGCCATCAGCGAAATAGCGGGGGGTTCAGATACGCAGTATTTT. As protein: CAISEIAGGSDTQYF.